These 19 T cell receptor beta chains were sequenced from one sample in a study of T-cell memory formation after mild COVID-19. MiXCR, run by TCRdb on the 5' RACE reads, gives a single entry per CDR3 protein. The profile covers under 650,000 distinct CDR3 sequences, with about 20% appearing a single time and around 12% taken by the ten largest. Material: PBMCs or a T cell subset sorted from them (not recorded which). Source of these receptors: an adult woman who had mild COVID-19 (a few samples of this study predate the infection). Cell type and time point are not known.

The V and J genes are TRBV10-3 and TRBJ2-7; 8 nucleotides line up with TRBD1. The CDR3 consists of 14 residues. From germline, CDR1 is ENHRY and CDR2 SYGVKD. The junction had 5 bases not matched to a gene; V was cut back by 5 bases and J by 2 bases. The CDR3 region is CAISRQGPTYEQYF. The CDR3 DNA is TGTGCCATCAGTCGACAGGGGCCAACCTACGAGCAGTACTTC.

This clonotype was seen a handful of times. The chain is built from TRBV20-1 and TRBJ2-1, with TRBD2 identical over 8 bases. CDR1 DFQATT and CDR2 SNEGSKA come from the germline V gene (reference sequence). The CDR3 has 15 residues. V lost 0 bases, J lost 5 bases, and 6 bases stayed unmatched. CDR3 protein: CSARDQTGGHNEQFF. For the CDR3, the DNA is TGCAGTGCTAGAGATCAAACGGGAGGGCACAATGAGCAGTTCTTC.

This clonotype was seen a handful of times. The chain links TRBV7-8 to TRBJ1-2, with 8 bases matching TRBD1. The V segment lost 3 bases and the J segment 8 bases; nucleotides outside the gene matches: 14. The length of the CDR3 is 16 residues. The V gene's germline CDR1 is SGHVS and CDR2 FQNEAQ. The CDR3 sequence is CASSFATGTGDLGYTF. The CDR3 DNA sequence: TGTGCCAGCAGCTTCGCAACCGGGACAGGCGATTTAGGCTACACCTTC.

The gene calls are TRBV5-1 and TRBJ2-3, with D perhaps being TRBD1 or TRBD2 (5 bases each). Germline V lookup: CDR1 SGHRS, CDR2 YFSETQ. Trimming pared 2 bases from V and 0 bases from J, leaving 16 bases between. This CDR3 is built from 17 residues. The CDR3: CASSLGSGHGSTDTQYF. CDR3 nucleotides: TGCGCCAGCAGCTTAGGATCGGGGCACGGAAGCACAGATACGCAGTATTTT.

The chain is built from TRBV20-1 and TRBJ2-7; TRBD2 matches 16 bases. Germline V CDR1 and CDR2: DFQATT, SNEGSKA (reference sequence). J gave up 3 bases and V 6 bases, and 5 bases lay outside the gene matches. The CDR3 contains 15 residues. CDR3 protein: CSAAGTSGGDYEQYF. CDR3 coding DNA: TGCAGTGCCGCTGGGACTAGCGGGGGGGACTACGAGCAGTACTTC.

The CDR3 sequence is CSVELVQRQNEQFF. In DNA form, the CDR3 reads TGCAGCGTTGAGTTGGTACAGAGGCAGAATGAGCAGTTCTTC. The rearrangement uses TRBV29-1 and TRBJ2-1; D remains ambiguous. The CDR3 totals 14 residues. CDR1 is SQVTM, CDR2 ANQGSEA, per germline. Trimming removed 3 bases at V and 7 bases at J, with 16 bases between.

CDR3 bases: TGTGCCACCCCCCAGACAGCTGCCCTATACAATGAGCAGTTCTTC. The encoded protein is CATPQTAALYNEQFF. The chain is built from TRBV9 and TRBJ2-1; TRBD1 is a possible D gene (5 bases). The CDR3 length is 15 residues. Germline loops: CDR1 SGDLS, CDR2 YYNGEE. V dropped 9 bases and J dropped 4 bases, with 20 bases sitting between them.

The chain employs TRBV12-3 or TRBV12-4 and TRBJ2-1; a possible D gene is TRBD1 (6 bases). The last part of the DNA fits TRBJ2-7 better; the J call may be wrong. The CDR3 runs to 14 residues. CDR3 DNA sequence: TGTGCCAGCAGGAAACAGGGCCCCCTGAATGAGCAGTACTTC. As protein: CASRKQGPLNEQYF.

This clonotype has only a few counts. V usage is TRBV7-3 and J usage is TRBJ2-3; 7 bases line up with TRBD2. From germline, CDR1 is SGHTA and CDR2 FQGTGA. J lost 2 bases, V lost 5 bases, and 7 bases had no gene match. The CDR3 has 15 amino acids. This CDR3 is CASSRGGSLTDTQYF. CDR3 bases: TGTGCCAGCAGCAGGGGCGGGAGTCTCACAGATACGCAGTATTTT.

The chain couples TRBV5-1 to TRBJ1-3, with no clear D. The CDR3 is 16 residues long. Germline loops: CDR1 SGHRS, CDR2 YFSETQ. The germline V and J ends were trimmed by 0 bases and 0 bases, with 10 bases remaining between them. The CDR3 is CASSLASASSGNTIYF. The CDR3 DNA reads TGCGCCAGCAGCTTGGCCAGTGCGAGCTCTGGAAACACCATATATTTT.

In its sample, this clonotype was seen a few times. The J gene is TRBJ1-4, the V gene TRBV7-9; the D gene is possibly TRBD1 (5 bases). This CDR3 spans 14 amino acids. Germline values: CDR1 SEHNR, CDR2 FQNEAQ (reference sequence). V was shortened by 5 bases and J by 4 bases, with 11 bases between the two germline ends. The CDR3 loop reads CASSRGNGNEKLFF. The CDR3 DNA reads as TGTGCCAGCAGCCGGGGGAACGGTAATGAAAAACTGTTTTTT.

This clonotype was found a few times. The chain joins TRBV5-1 to TRBJ2-3; no clear D gene. CDR3 length: 14 residues. The V gene lost 0 bases and the J gene lost 2 bases, with 7 bases spanning the gap. The V gene's germline CDR1 is SGHRS and CDR2 YFSETQ. The CDR3 spells CASSLDRYTDTQYF. CDR3 sequence (DNA): TGCGCCAGCAGCTTGGACCGCTACACAGATACGCAGTATTTT. The full variable domain, rest sourced from reference TRBV5-1 and TRBJ2-3, is KAGVTQTPRYLIKTRGQQVTLSCSPISGHRSVSWYQQTPGQGLQFLFEYFSETQRNKGNFPGRFSGRQFSNSRSEMNVSTLELGDSALYLCASSLDRYTDTQYFGPGTRLTVL.

This chain connects TRBV7-9 to TRBJ2-5; D remains ambiguous. Germline values: CDR1 SEHNR, CDR2 FQNEAQ (reference sequence). The V end lost 6 bases, the J end lost 5 bases, and 4 bases lay between the germline ends. The CDR3 runs to 10 residues. The CDR3 loop reads CASSFETQYF. The CDR3 DNA reads as TGTGCCAGCAGTTTCGAGACCCAGTACTTC. The full variable domain, rest sourced from reference TRBV7-9 and TRBJ2-5, is DTGVSQNPRHKITKRGQNVTFRCDPISEHNRLYWYRQTLGQGPEFLTYFQNEAQLEKSRLLSDRFSAERPKGSFSTLEIQRTEQGDSAMYLCASSFETQYFGPGTRLLVL.

The table lists this clonotype with a few counts. The chain employs TRBV7-9 and TRBJ1-1; D is unresolved. V gave up 5 bases and J gave up 4 bases, with 20 bases separating them. Germline V gene lookup returns CDR1 SEHNR and CDR2 FQNEAQ (reference sequence). This CDR3 is built from 16 residues. The CDR3, as DNA: TGTGCCAGCAGCCCCTCGGGAGGGAGTGCGGCCACTGAAGCTTTCTTT. This sequence encodes CASSPSGGSAATEAFF.

The sample holds many counts of this clonotype. The chain recombines TRBV7-9 with TRBJ1-1; weak D call: TRBD1 (6 bases). Germline values: CDR1 SEHNR, CDR2 FQNEAQ (reference sequence). This CDR3 has 14 residues. V was clipped by 6 bases and J by 4 bases, with 15 bases between them. The CDR3 loop reads CASRSTGSGTEAFF. The CDR3 region has the DNA TGTGCCAGCAGGTCGACAGGTTCCGGCACTGAAGCTTTCTTT.

This clonotype was picked up a small number of times. The chain has TRBV5-1 and TRBJ1-1; the D gene is possibly TRBD1 (6 bases). Germline CDR1 reads SGHRS; CDR2 reads YFSETQ. This CDR3 spans 16 amino acids. The germline V and J ends were trimmed by 4 bases and 0 bases, with 16 bases remaining between them. In nucleotides, the CDR3 is TGCGCCAGCAGCCTTCAGGGGACGGGGATGAACACTGAAGCTTTCTTT. This gives the protein CASSLQGTGMNTEAFF.

V gene TRBV7-2 combines with J gene TRBJ2-1; no firm D call. The CDR3 has 13 residues. The V gene's germline CDR1 is SGHTA and CDR2 FQGNSA. The V gene lost 5 bases and the J gene lost 3 bases, with 8 bases spanning the gap. The CDR3 is CASSRNFYNEQFF. CDR3 in DNA: TGTGCCAGCAGCCGTAACTTCTACAATGAGCAGTTCTTC.

This clonotype was observed a handful of times. The chain is built from TRBV27 and TRBJ2-1, with D perhaps assigned TRBD1 or TRBD2 (5 bases each). Germline loops: CDR1 MNHEY, CDR2 SMNVEV (reference sequence). Trimming pared 0 bases from V and 4 bases from J, leaving 13 bases between. The CDR3 runs to 16 residues. The CDR3 bases are TGTGCCAGCAGTTTATCTACGGGACGGAAGTACAATGAGCAGTTCTTC. Protein sequence: CASSLSTGRKYNEQFF.

This clonotype was seen only once. The CDR3 sequence is CASSQGTRIETQYF. CDR3 in DNA: TGCGCCAGCAGCCAAGGGACCCGTATCGAGACCCAGTACTTC. This rearrangement joins TRBV4-3 to TRBJ2-5; D is undetermined. CDR1 is LGHNA, CDR2 YSLEER, per germline. The CDR3 runs to 14 residues. Trimming took off 1 base at V and 5 bases at J, with 11 bases between the two ends.